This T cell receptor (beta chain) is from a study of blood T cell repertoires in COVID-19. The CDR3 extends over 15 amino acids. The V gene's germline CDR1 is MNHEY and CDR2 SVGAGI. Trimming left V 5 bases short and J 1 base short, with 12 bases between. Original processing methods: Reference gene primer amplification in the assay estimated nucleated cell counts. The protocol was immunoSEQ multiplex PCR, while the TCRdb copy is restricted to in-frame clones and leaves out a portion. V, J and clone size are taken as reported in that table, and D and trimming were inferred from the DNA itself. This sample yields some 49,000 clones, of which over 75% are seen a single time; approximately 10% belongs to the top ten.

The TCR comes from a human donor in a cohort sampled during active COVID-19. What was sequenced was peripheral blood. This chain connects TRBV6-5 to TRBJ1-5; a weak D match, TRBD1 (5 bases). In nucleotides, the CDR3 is TGTGCCAGCAGTCCTGACGGGGGGAGCAATCAGCCCCAGCATTTT. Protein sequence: CASSPDGGSNQPQHF.